These 30 T cell receptor beta chains were sequenced from one sample in a study of response to subunit inactivated influenza vaccine. TCRdb called the RT-PCR reads again in MiXCR, with one record for every CDR3 protein. The table has around 760,000 distinct CDR3 sequences, roughly 14% seen once. The sequenced sample was PBMCs from blood, obtained around 14 days before vaccination. The origin of the receptors is a man between 50 and 59 years old who received an inactivated influenza vaccine.

This clonotype came up a few times. The gene calls are TRBV9 and TRBJ2-2, with D unclear. The CDR3 sequence is 15 residues long. Trimming pared 0 bases from V and 4 bases from J, leaving 10 bases between. From germline, CDR1 is SGDLS and CDR2 YYNGEE. CDR3 DNA sequence: TGTGCCAGCAGCGTAGGCAGGCGAAGCACCGGGGAGCTGTTTTTT. It translates to CASSVGRRSTGELFF.

The genes are TRBV6-5 and TRBJ2-5; D may be TRBD2 (6 bases). Germline V CDR1 and CDR2: MNHEY, SVGAGI. V was trimmed by 2 bases and J by 5 bases, leaving 12 bases between them. The CDR3 consists of 14 residues. The CDR3 spells CASSYTDRGETQYF. In DNA form, the CDR3 reads TGTGCCAGCAGTTACACGGACCGGGGGGAGACCCAGTACTTC.

The sample holds a few counts of this clonotype. The chain recombines TRBV6-5 with TRBJ2-6, with D unresolved. V gave up 3 bases and J gave up 4 bases, with 10 bases separating them. Germline V gene lookup returns CDR1 MNHEY and CDR2 SVGAGI. The CDR3 has 15 amino acids. CDR3 in amino acids: CASSYTQPGANVLTF. CDR3 DNA sequence: TGTGCCAGCAGTTATACTCAACCAGGGGCCAACGTCCTGACTTTC.

The table lists this clonotype with many counts. This chain uses TRBV20-1 with TRBJ2-7; 8 nucleotides match TRBD1. This CDR3 spans 16 amino acids. CDR1 is DFQATT, CDR2 SNEGSKA, per germline (reference sequence). V dropped 0 bases and J dropped 0; count of bases not matched to a gene: 7. CDR3 in amino acids: CSARDPPGQVSYEQYF. CDR3 nucleotides: TGCAGTGCTAGAGATCCCCCGGGACAGGTCTCCTACGAGCAGTACTTC.

This clonotype was detected only a few times. The chain combines TRBV6-6 with TRBJ1-6; TRBD1 matches 7 bases. The J segment lost 12 bases and the V segment lost 6 bases, leaving 8 bases of the junction unmatched. The CDR3 is 13 residues long. Germline lookup yields CDR1 MNHNY and CDR2 SVGAGI (reference sequence). The CDR3: CASSRGQAVPLHF. The CDR3 DNA is TGTGCCAGCAGCCGAGGACAGGCGGTACCCCTCCACTTT.

This clonotype was observed at least ten times. The chain is built from TRBV7-9 and TRBJ1-2; 9 nucleotides agree with TRBD1. With V trimmed by 5 bases and J by 3 bases, 10 bases remained unmatched. The CDR3 is made up of 16 amino acids. Per the germline V gene, CDR1 is SEHNR and CDR2 is FQNEAQ (reference sequence). In nucleotides, the CDR3 is TGTGCCAGCAGCCGGTCCCGGGACAGGGTGGACTATGGCTACACCTTC. Protein: CASSRSRDRVDYGYTF. The whole variable domain, remainder taken from reference TRBV7-9 and TRBJ1-2, is DTGVSQNPRHKITKRGQNVTFRCDPISEHNRLYWYRQTLGQGPEFLTYFQNEAQLEKSRLLSDRFSAERPKGSFSTLEIQRTEQGDSAMYLCASSRSRDRVDYGYTFGSGTRLTVV.

This clonotype came up a few times. The gene calls are TRBV5-1 and TRBJ1-1, with D uncertain. Trimming left V 3 bases short and J 11 bases short, with 17 bases between. Per germline, CDR1 SGHRS and CDR2 YFSETQ. The CDR3 spans 13 residues. For the CDR3, the DNA is TGCGCCAGCAGCTCCCCCCCACGGCAGGCGGCTTTCTTT. This codes for CASSSPPRQAAFF.

Many counts were recorded for this clonotype. The chain links TRBV6-1 to TRBJ1-1, with a weak D call TRBD1 (5 bases). The CDR3 contains 15 residues. The V gene lost 5 bases and the J gene lost 1 base, with 14 bases spanning the gap. CDR1 MNHNS and CDR2 SASEGT come from the germline V gene. The CDR3 nucleotides read TGTGCCAGCAGTCCCGCAGGGACGGAGAACACTGAAGCTTTCTTT. It yields the protein CASSPAGTENTEAFF.

This CDR3 reads CASSQSPGQGTQYF. CDR3 in DNA: TGCGCCAGCAGCCAGTCTCCGGGACAGGGGACCCAGTACTTC. The rearrangement joins TRBV4-3 to TRBJ2-5; the match to TRBD1 covers 9 bases. V gave up 3 bases and J gave up 7 bases; unmatched junction bases: 6. From germline, CDR1 is LGHNA and CDR2 YSLEER. There are 14 residues in the CDR3.

The V gene is TRBV20-1, the J gene TRBJ2-3, with D perhaps assigned TRBD1 or TRBD2 (6 bases each). Trimming removed 6 bases at V and 2 bases at J, with 24 bases between. Per the germline V gene, CDR1 is DFQATT and CDR2 is SNEGSKA (reference sequence). The CDR3 is 17 amino acids. This CDR3 is CSAQPWSTGAHTDTQYF. CDR3 in DNA: TGCAGTGCCCAACCCTGGAGTACGGGGGCCCACACAGATACGCAGTATTTT.

The V gene is TRBV7-6, the J gene TRBJ2-7; D is perhaps TRBD1 (6 bases). Looked up from germline, CDR1 is SGHVS and CDR2 is FNYEAQ. The V and J ends lost 0 bases and 3 bases respectively, with 15 bases between them. CDR3 length: 16 amino acids. CDR3 sequence: CASSLAPKTGFYEQYF. As DNA, the CDR3 is TGTGCCAGCAGCTTAGCCCCAAAGACAGGTTTCTACGAGCAGTACTTC. The complete variable domain, with remaining parts taken from reference TRBV7-6 and TRBJ2-7, reads GAGVSQSPRYKVTKRGQDVALRCDPISGHVSLYWYRQALGQGPEFLTYFNYEAQQDKSGLPNDRFSAERPEGSISTLTIQRTEQRDSAMYRCASSLAPKTGFYEQYFGPGTRLTVT.

This clonotype was recorded a few times. This CDR3 reads CASRAGVGHEQYF. Here the CDR3 DNA reads TGTGCCTCCCGAGCGGGAGTAGGCCACGAGCAGTACTTC. The rearrangement uses TRBV6-2 or TRBV6-3 and TRBJ2-7; 8 bases agree with TRBD2. CDR3 length: 13 residues. V was clipped by 11 bases and J by 5 bases; unmatched bases: 11. Per the germline V gene, CDR1 is MNHEY and CDR2 is SVGEGT.

This clonotype has only a few counts. This chain uses TRBV29-1 with TRBJ1-3; TRBD1 matches 7 bases. CDR1 and CDR2 from the germline V gene are SQVTM and ANQGSEA. The CDR3 spans 14 residues. With 7 bases clipped from V and 2 bases from J, the junction kept 8 bases outside the gene matches. In DNA, the CDR3 is TGCAGCGCGCTAACAGGGGATGCTGGAAACACCATATATTTT. It codes for CSALTGDAGNTIYF.

This clonotype showed up many times. This chain links TRBV30 with TRBJ2-5; no clear D gene. Trimming removed 3 bases at V and 1 base at J, with 6 bases between. The CDR3 totals 12 residues. The germline V gene has CDR1 GTSNPN and CDR2 SVGIG (reference sequence). CDR3 residues: CAWSPGQETQYF. CDR3 DNA sequence: TGTGCCTGGAGCCCAGGCCAAGAGACCCAGTACTTC.

Ten or more counts support this clonotype. The chain recombines TRBV4-1 with TRBJ1-5; D is undetermined. The length of the CDR3 is 14 residues. CDR1 is MGHRA and CDR2 is YSYEKL in the germline V gene. Trimming stripped 1 base from V and 4 bases from J, with 8 bases between. CDR3 amino acids: CASSQVQANQPQHF. CDR3 sequence (DNA): TGCGCCAGCAGCCAAGTCCAGGCGAATCAGCCCCAGCATTTT.

This clonotype was counted once. Here the CDR3 reads CASSLGWQASYNEQFF. The DNA for the CDR3 is TGTGCCAGCAGCTTAGGGTGGCAGGCGTCCTACAATGAGCAGTTCTTC. This sequence joins TRBV7-8 and TRBJ2-1; D is unresolved. The CDR3 totals 16 residues. Germline V CDR1 and CDR2: SGHVS, FQNEAQ. The V gene lost 1 base and the J gene lost 1 base, with 11 bases spanning the gap.

This chain joins TRBV18 and TRBJ2-1; a weak D match, TRBD1 (5 bases). Germline loops: CDR1 KGHSH, CDR2 LQKENI. V was clipped by 3 bases and J by 12 bases, with 18 bases between them. The CDR3 length is 14 residues. The CDR3 DNA reads as TGTGCCAGCTCACCGGGGCCCCACAATCCCCGGCAGTTCTTC. Translation gives CASSPGPHNPRQFF.

The table lists this clonotype with many counts. The rearrangement links TRBV18 to TRBJ2-7, with a tentative D call TRBD2 (6 bases). In germline, CDR1 is KGHSH, CDR2 LQKENI. The CDR3 loop spans 12 amino acids. V shed 2 bases and J shed 6 bases, with 8 bases lying between them. The CDR3 protein is CASSPGGVEQYF. CDR3 DNA sequence: TGTGCCAGCTCACCAGGCGGGGTCGAGCAGTACTTC.

Many counts were recorded for this clonotype. This chain connects TRBV5-1 to TRBJ2-1, with 7 bases that match TRBD2. This CDR3 contains 17 residues. V lost 1 base to trimming and J lost 5 bases; unmatched junction nucleotides: 12. Germline-derived CDR1 and CDR2 are SGHRS and YFSETQ. CDR3 bases: TGCGCCAGCAGCTTGTCTTCCCTGTCCGGGACTAACAATGAGCAGTTCTTC. Protein product: CASSLSSLSGTNNEQFF.

This clonotype showed up many times. The genes are TRBV6-5 and TRBJ1-4; 8 bases are a match to TRBD1. CDR3 length: 13 amino acids. Germline V gene data show CDR1 as MNHEY and CDR2 as SVGAGI. With 6 bases clipped from V and 7 bases from J, the junction kept 4 bases outside the gene matches. The CDR3 spells CASSTGGVEKLFF. CDR3 sequence (DNA): TGTGCCAGCAGCACAGGGGGTGTTGAAAAACTGTTTTTT.

This clonotype was recorded a few times. The rearrangement joins TRBV20-1 to TRBJ2-1; D is possibly TRBD2 (7 bases). Trimming cost V 6 bases and J 0 bases, with 12 bases left between them. Germline CDR1 reads DFQATT; CDR2 reads SNEGSKA (reference sequence). This CDR3 contains 14 residues. The CDR3 loop reads CSAKGGYSYNEQFF. The CDR3 nucleotides are TGCAGTGCCAAGGGGGGGTACTCCTACAATGAGCAGTTCTTC.

The rearrangement joins TRBV27 to TRBJ2-3; no clear D. Germline CDR1 MNHEY, CDR2 SMNVEV (reference sequence). The CDR3 is made up of 13 amino acids. Trimming cost V 4 bases and J 4 bases, with 9 bases left between them. The CDR3 sequence: CASSYFGSDTQYF. CDR3 sequence (DNA): TGTGCCAGCAGTTATTTTGGGTCAGATACGCAGTATTTT.

The sample holds many counts of this clonotype. This chain connects TRBV6-2 or TRBV6-3 to TRBJ1-5, with 7 nucleotides matching TRBD1. The CDR3 has 17 amino acids. With V trimmed by 2 bases and J by 6 bases, 13 bases remained unmatched. CDR1 and CDR2 (germline): MNHEY, SVGEGT. The DNA for the CDR3 is TGTGCCAGCAGTTACGGACCGACAGGGTTAGGTGTTCAGCCCCAGCATTTT. This sequence encodes CASSYGPTGLGVQPQHF.

This clonotype was seen more than once but under ten times. The chain recombines TRBV29-1 with TRBJ2-7, with 12 bases identical to TRBD2. This CDR3 region has 13 residues. CDR1 is SQVTM, CDR2 ANQGSEA, per germline. V gave up 6 bases and J gave up 2 bases; unmatched junction bases: 2. CDR3 residues: CSVASGRAYEQYF. The CDR3 nucleotides read TGCAGCGTAGCTAGCGGGAGGGCCTACGAGCAGTACTTC.

The rearrangement joins TRBV12-3 or TRBV12-4 to TRBJ1-4; the D is unclear. Deletions cut 7 bases from V and 6 bases from J, with 12 bases between. The CDR3 runs 13 residues. CDR3 loop: CASKKTDYEKLFF. The DNA of the CDR3 is TGTGCCAGCAAAAAGACGGACTATGAAAAACTGTTTTTT.

About this clonotype: One base away lies a much larger clone, so this may be a sequencing read error. V usage is TRBV12-3 or TRBV12-4 and J usage is TRBJ1-6; 7 nucleotides match TRBD1. The CDR3 loop spans 15 amino acids. The V gene end was trimmed by 7 bases and the J gene end by 0 bases; junction bases not matched to a gene: 3. Here the CDR3 DNA reads TGTGCCAGCACCCAGGGGGGCTCCTATAATTCACCCCTCCACTTT. Its translation: CASTQGGSYNSPLHF.

The CDR3 spells CASSRRQGGDEQYF. CDR3 DNA: TGTGCCAGCAGTCGAAGACAGGGGGGCGACGAGCAGTACTTC. This chain links TRBV12-3 or TRBV12-4 with TRBJ2-7, with 9 bases that match TRBD1. The junction had 7 bases not matched to a gene; V was cut back by 5 bases and J by 5 bases. This CDR3 is 14 amino acids long.

This chain links TRBV25-1 with TRBJ2-7; D is perhaps TRBD1 (6 bases). The length of the CDR3 is 13 residues. With 3 bases removed from V and 7 bases from J, the gap between germline ends came to 13 bases. The germline gives CDR1 MGHDK, CDR2 SYGVNS. The CDR3 region is CASSDMGAREQYF. CDR3 nucleotide sequence: TGTGCCAGCAGTGATATGGGGGCAAGGGAGCAGTACTTC.

The genes are TRBV11-2 and TRBJ2-7, with 9 bases lining up with TRBD2. With 3 bases clipped from V and 5 bases from J, the junction kept 11 bases outside the gene matches. The CDR3 runs to 16 residues. CDR1 and CDR2 from the germline V gene are SGHAT and FQNNGV. CDR3 sequence (DNA): TGTGCCAGCAGCTTCTCCCGCGGGGGGGGAAAGGACGAGCAGTACTTC. It is translated as CASSFSRGGGKDEQYF.

This clonotype was picked up many times. The chain is built from TRBV20-1 and TRBJ1-4; unclear D gene. Germline loops: CDR1 DFQATT, CDR2 SNEGSKA (reference sequence). V was shortened by 4 bases and J by 7 bases, with 13 bases between the two germline ends. CDR3 size: 13 residues. For the CDR3, the DNA is TGCAGTGCTATTCGACAAACGGGTGAAAAACTGTTTTTT. This encodes CSAIRQTGEKLFF.